These 5 T cell receptor beta chains originate from one sample sequenced in a study of cytomegalovirus exposure and HLA in healthy donors. PCR amplification relied on 60 Vbeta primers (plus 13 Jbeta primers). TCRdb keeps only in-frame clones here, not all; method: immunoSEQ multiplex PCR. The sample lists around 190,000 clones; around 80% were seen once. The sample was PBMCs. The receptor source for this set is a woman in her 40s in good health and CMV-seronegative.

CDR3 in amino acids: CASSVGGSGSTGELFF. The CDR3 DNA is TGTGCCAGCAGCGTAGGTGGTTCAGGGTCCACCGGGGAGCTGTTTTTT. The rearrangement joins TRBV9 to TRBJ2-2; maybe TRBD1 (5 bases). V gave up 0 bases and J gave up 4 bases, with 13 bases separating them. CDR3 length equals 16 residues. Germline assignment: CDR1 SGDLS and CDR2 YYNGEE.

The chain uses TRBV19 and TRBJ2-7, with 7 bases that match TRBD2. CDR3 length: 17 amino acids. Germline V gene lookup returns CDR1 LNHDA and CDR2 SQIVND (reference sequence). V was clipped by 7 bases and J by 7 bases; unmatched bases: 22. The CDR3: CASTNLDGGGRVGEQYF. The CDR3 bases are TGTGCCAGTACCAACCTCGACGGGGGTGGGAGGGTCGGTGAGCAGTACTTC.

This clone occurred once. The chain uses TRBV30 and TRBJ2-1; TRBD2 matches 14 bases. Germline CDR1 GTSNPN, CDR2 SVGIG (reference sequence). J was trimmed by 3 bases and V by 6 bases; bases with no gene match: 4. The CDR3 totals 15 residues. The CDR3 reads CACTGTSGGYNEQFF. The CDR3 DNA is TGTGCCTGCACCGGGACTAGCGGGGGCTACAATGAGCAGTTCTTC.

The chain uses TRBV13 and TRBJ2-7; D perhaps matches TRBD1 (5 bases). The CDR3 extends over 14 amino acids. Germline-derived CDR1 and CDR2 are PRHDT and FYEKMQ (reference sequence). V lost 5 bases, J lost 3 bases, and 14 bases lay in between. The CDR3 region has the DNA TGTGCCAGCAGCACGGTGACAGAGTTCTACGAGCAGTACTTC. Its protein is CASSTVTEFYEQYF.

This chain links TRBV19 with TRBJ2-1; perhaps TRBD2 as D (6 bases). Germline V gene sequence: CDR1 LNHDA, CDR2 SQIVND (reference sequence). Trimming pared 7 bases from V and 7 bases from J, leaving 17 bases between. This CDR3 has 14 amino acids. The CDR3 DNA reads as TGTGCCAGTACTCGGGGAGGCGGCATGAATGAGCAGTTCTTC. Protein product: CASTRGGGMNEQFF.